The 21 T cell receptor beta chains below were found in one sample sequenced in a study of shared clonotypes between healthy human individuals. Assay: immunoSEQ multiplex PCR; the TCRdb copy retains only in-frame clones and omits some. The sample includes about 2.4 million clones, approximately 90% seen only once; the top ten take 0.14%. The sample taken for sequencing was naive CD4+ T cells sorted from blood. Subset given: CD45RA+ positively selected. Receptor source: a man aged 18 to 30 in good health.

Comments on this clone: The same CDR3 arises from other DNA sequences in this sample as well. The CDR3 DNA follows: TGTGCCTGGAGTGTTGATAGCAATCAGCCCCAGCATTTT. Protein sequence: CAWSVDSNQPQHF. The chain carries TRBV30 and TRBJ1-5; no definite D call. Deletions cut 0 bases from V and 0 bases from J, with 3 bases between. Germline assignment: CDR1 GTSNPN and CDR2 SVGIG (reference sequence). CDR3 length equals 13 residues.

The chain combines TRBV5-4 with TRBJ2-2; 9 bases agree with TRBD1. This CDR3 is built from 14 residues. Losses at the gene ends were 3 bases for V and 5 bases for J; bases not matched to a gene: 2. Germline loops: CDR1 SGHNT, CDR2 YYREEE (reference sequence). CDR3 coding DNA: TGTGCCAGCAGCTACAGGGGGCGGACCGGGGAGCTGTTTTTT. Translating gives CASSYRGRTGELFF.

In DNA form, the CDR3 reads TGTGCCAGCAGTTTAGGGACAGGGTGGAGGTATGGCTACACCTTC. Translated, it gives CASSLGTGWRYGYTF. This chain uses TRBV27 with TRBJ1-2, with 9 bases identical to TRBD1. Looked up from germline, CDR1 is MNHEY and CDR2 is SMNVEV (reference sequence). Losses at the gene ends were 2 bases for V and 5 bases for J; bases not matched to a gene: 6. CDR3 size: 15 residues.

The rearrangement links TRBV6-1 to TRBJ2-5, with D uncertain. CDR1 MNHNS and CDR2 SASEGT come from the germline V gene. V was shortened by 1 base and J by 7 bases, with 4 bases between the two germline ends. This CDR3 region has 11 residues. CDR3 sequence: CASSEGGTQYF. The DNA of the CDR3 is TGTGCCAGCAGTGAAGGTGGGACCCAGTACTTC.

The chain has TRBV6-5 and TRBJ1-5; 7 bases are a match to TRBD1. Trimming cost V 6 bases and J 3 bases; bases outside gene matches: 5. Germline V CDR1 and CDR2: MNHEY, SVGAGI. The CDR3 covers 14 residues. The CDR3 loop is CASSPTGFNQPQHF. CDR3 DNA sequence: TGTGCCAGCAGCCCGACAGGGTTCAATCAGCCCCAGCATTTT.

This chain links TRBV7-9 with TRBJ1-5; no definite D call. V lost 1 base to trimming and J lost 8 bases, with 6 bases between them. The length of the CDR3 is 12 residues. CDR1 is SEHNR and CDR2 is FQNEAQ in the germline V gene (reference sequence). The CDR3 DNA is TGTGCCAGCAGCTTAGTCCCGGAGCCCCAGCATTTT. It encodes CASSLVPEPQHF. Based on the CDR3 plus reference TRBV7-9 and TRBJ1-5, the full variable domain is DTGVSQNPRHKITKRGQNVTFRCDPISEHNRLYWYRQTLGQGPEFLTYFQNEAQLEKSRLLSDRFSAERPKGSFSTLEIQRTEQGDSAMYLCASSLVPEPQHFGDGTRLSIL.

The chain recombines TRBV5-1 with TRBJ1-6; no clear D gene. Germline-derived CDR1 and CDR2 are SGHRS and YFSETQ. This CDR3 spans 15 amino acids. V was trimmed by 8 bases and J by 7 bases, leaving 19 bases between them. The CDR3 is CASTLDPAINSPLHF. As DNA, the CDR3 is TGCGCCAGTACTTTGGACCCGGCAATCAATTCACCCCTCCACTTT.

The J gene is TRBJ2-1, the V gene TRBV4-1, with D hard to call. Per germline, CDR1 MGHRA and CDR2 YSYEKL. V was cut by 1 base and J by 3 bases, with 10 bases left in between. CDR3 length: 15 residues. The CDR3 DNA follows: TGCGCCAGCAGCCAAGGGCCTATTTACTACAATGAGCAGTTCTTC. It yields the protein CASSQGPIYYNEQFF.

This chain uses TRBV5-6 with TRBJ1-5; no firm D call. Between the trimmed V and J ends, which lost 8 bases and 4 bases, there was a span of 10 bases. The CDR3 contains 12 residues. Germline assignment: CDR1 SGHDT and CDR2 YYEEEE. The CDR3 region is CARVLNNQPQHF. In DNA form, the CDR3 reads TGTGCCAGGGTCTTAAATAATCAGCCCCAGCATTTT.

DNA of the CDR3: TGCGCCAGCAGCTTGACAGCGGGAGTGAATGAGCAGTTCTTC. Protein product: CASSLTAGVNEQFF. The chain carries TRBV5-1 and TRBJ2-1, with TRBD2 matching over 8 bases. This CDR3 comprises 14 residues. Per germline, CDR1 SGHRS and CDR2 YFSETQ. V was pared by 1 base and J by 7 bases, with 4 bases of the junction left unmatched. Filled out from reference TRBV5-1 and TRBJ2-1, the complete variable domain reads KAGVTQTPRYLIKTRGQQVTLSCSPISGHRSVSWYQQTPGQGLQFLFEYFSETQRNKGNFPGRFSGRQFSNSRSEMNVSTLELGDSALYLCASSLTAGVNEQFFGPGTRLTVL.

The chain employs TRBV2 and TRBJ1-6, with D maybe TRBD1 (6 bases). Germline V lookup: CDR1 SNHLY, CDR2 FYNNEI. The V gene lost 3 bases and the J gene lost 7 bases, with 13 bases spanning the gap. CDR3 size: 15 residues. The CDR3 reads CASSEGRGPNSPLHF. In nucleotides, the CDR3 is TGTGCCAGCAGTGAGGGCAGGGGACCGAATTCACCCCTCCACTTT.

This chain links TRBV7-6 with TRBJ2-3; D uncertain. CDR1 SGHVS and CDR2 FNYEAQ come from the germline V gene. This CDR3 has 15 residues. V lost 1 base and J 2 bases, leaving 10 bases between the germline ends. CDR3 sequence reads: CASSLDGRVTDTQYF. The CDR3 coding sequence is TGTGCCAGCAGCTTAGACGGCAGAGTCACAGATACGCAGTATTTT.

The chain uses TRBV19 and TRBJ2-3, with TRBD2 matching 8 bases. V lost 6 bases, J lost 3 bases, and 8 bases stayed unmatched. CDR1 and CDR2 from the germline V gene are LNHDA and SQIVND (reference sequence). CDR3 length: 15 residues. The CDR3 here is CASRPSGGRTDTQYF. In nucleotides, the CDR3 is TGTGCCAGTAGACCTTCGGGGGGGAGGACAGATACGCAGTATTTT.

The gene calls are TRBV21-1 and TRBJ2-2. TRBV21-1 is designated a pseudogene. The CDR3 length is 16 residues. The chain's CDR3 is CASSKVAVGGVGELFF. The DNA of the CDR3 is TGTGCCAGCAGCAAAGTGGCAGTTGGGGGTGTCGGGGAGCTGTTTTTT.

This clone was detected a few times. The chain is built from TRBV5-1 and TRBJ1-1; D gene unclear. The CDR3 is 15 amino acids. V lost 4 bases, J lost 1 base, and 14 bases lay in between. Germline V gene data show CDR1 as SGHRS and CDR2 as YFSETQ. The chain's CDR3 is CASSPLIPGNTEAFF. The CDR3 DNA sequence: TGCGCCAGCAGCCCTCTGATACCCGGGAACACTGAAGCTTTCTTT.

The rearrangement uses TRBV5-8 and TRBJ2-1; D gene ambiguous. Trimming left V 0 bases short and J 4 bases short, with 8 bases between. The germline gives CDR1 SGHTS, CDR2 YDEGEE. The CDR3 has 14 residues. Written as DNA, the CDR3 is TGTGCCAGCAGCTTGGGCGCAGCTTACAATGAGCAGTTCTTC. It translates to CASSLGAAYNEQFF. Complete variable domain (other parts from reference TRBV5-8 and TRBJ2-1): EAGVTQSPTHLIKTRGQQATLRCSPISGHTSVYWYQQALGLGLQFLLWYDEGEERNRGNFPPRFSGRQFPNYSSELNVNALELEDSALYLCASSLGAAYNEQFFGPGTRLTVL.

V is TRBV7-2 and J is TRBJ2-1, with TRBD2 matching 9 bases. J gave up 4 bases and V 4 bases, and 11 bases lay outside the gene matches. Germline CDR1 SGHTA, CDR2 FQGNSA. CDR3 length equals 17 residues. Here the CDR3 DNA reads TGTGCCAGCAGCTCGAAAGCCGGGACTAGCCTTTACAATGAGCAGTTCTTC. This encodes CASSSKAGTSLYNEQFF.

The chain is built from TRBV4-1 and TRBJ1-1; no firm D call. Germline V gene sequence: CDR1 MGHRA, CDR2 YSYEKL. CDR3 length equals 14 residues. The V end lost 3 bases, the J end lost 0 bases, and 8 bases lay between the germline ends. The CDR3 DNA reads TGCGCCAGCAGCCAGCCGGGAATGAACACTGAAGCTTTCTTT. Translating it yields CASSQPGMNTEAFF.

The rearrangement uses TRBV5-1 and TRBJ2-3; no firm D call. V was pared by 4 bases and J by 4 bases, with 13 bases between. The CDR3 extends over 14 amino acids. The germline CDR1 and CDR2 sequences are SGHRS and YFSETQ. The CDR3 protein is CASSLSNSADTQYF. The DNA for the CDR3 is TGCGCCAGCAGCCTGTCAAATTCTGCAGATACGCAGTATTTT. Full variable domain (missing parts from reference TRBV5-1 and TRBJ2-3): KAGVTQTPRYLIKTRGQQVTLSCSPISGHRSVSWYQQTPGQGLQFLFEYFSETQRNKGNFPGRFSGRQFSNSRSEMNVSTLELGDSALYLCASSLSNSADTQYFGPGTRLTVL.

The V gene is TRBV5-5, the J gene TRBJ2-1, with TRBD2 matching 15 bases. Trimming at V came to 2 bases and at J to 2 bases, leaving 5 bases not matched to a gene. CDR3 length: 18 residues. CDR1 and CDR2 from the germline V gene are SGHKS and YYEKEE (reference sequence). DNA of the CDR3: TGTGCCAGCAGCTTCAGGACTAGCGGGAGGGCTACCTACAATGAGCAGTTCTTC. Amino acids: CASSFRTSGRATYNEQFF.

V usage is TRBV25-1 and J usage is TRBJ2-7; 8 bases line up with TRBD1. The V gene's germline CDR1 is MGHDK and CDR2 SYGVNS. CDR3 length equals 16 residues. Unmatched junction bases numbered 11, after V lost 5 bases and J lost 2 bases. The CDR3 region is CASSPTPGTGPYEQYF. The CDR3 coding sequence is TGTGCCAGCAGTCCTACTCCCGGGACAGGACCCTACGAGCAGTACTTC.